Below, 17 T cell receptor beta chains from the same sample are listed, as sequenced in a study of identical twins. MiXCR was run by TCRdb on the 5' RACE reads, yielding one entry per CDR3 protein. This sample has over 250,000 distinct CDR3 sequences, with nearly 9.5% found just once. The same sample was also used in a study of yellow fever vaccine responses in identical twins.

Sequences were obtained from CD8+ T cells sorted from blood. The receptors were sampled from a woman aged 18-29 years in good health.

The chain combines TRBV6-1 with TRBJ2-2; 9 bases match TRBD1. V dropped 6 bases and J dropped 1; count of bases not matched to a gene: 3. The V gene's germline CDR1 is MNHNS and CDR2 SASEGT. The CDR3 consists of 15 residues. The CDR3 nucleotides are TGTGCCAGCAGGCTGACAGGGGGGAACACCGGGGAGCTGTTTTTT. Translation: CASRLTGGNTGELFF.

This clonotype was picked up a small number of times. The chain has TRBV6-1 and TRBJ2-2; 8 bases line up with TRBD1. The CDR3 loop spans 17 amino acids. Losses at the gene ends were 7 bases for V and 7 bases for J; bases not matched to a gene: 17. Germline CDR1 and CDR2: MNHNS and SASEGT. The CDR3 sequence: CASTVGQGARQGGELFF. Written as DNA, the CDR3 is TGTGCCAGCACGGTGGGGCAGGGGGCGCGTCAGGGCGGGGAGCTGTTTTTT.

There are many counts of this clonotype. The V gene is TRBV24-1, the J gene TRBJ2-2; 7 bases are a match to TRBD1. Germline-derived CDR1 and CDR2 are KGHDR and SFDVKD. The CDR3 is made up of 13 amino acids. Trimming removed 3 bases from V and 7 bases from J; junction bases left unmatched: 1. Written as DNA, the CDR3 is TGTGCCACCAGTGATGACAGGGTCGGGGAGCTGTTTTTT. Amino acids: CATSDDRVGELFF.

Details on this clonotype: This may stem from a read error, because a much larger clone lies one nucleotide away. The V call is TRBV29-1, the J call TRBJ2-2; possibly TRBD2 for D (5 bases). This CDR3 contains 11 residues. CDR1 and CDR2 from the germline V gene are SQVTM and ANQGSEA. The CDR3 spells CSAKITGKLFF. The CDR3 DNA reads TGCAGCGCCAAGATCACCGGGAAGCTGTTTTTT.

Note on this clonotype: At one of its ends the junction is not consistent with the germline gene, which may arise from a read error. V and J are TRBV20-1 and TRBJ2-7; either TRBD1 or TRBD2 may supply D (5 bases each). This CDR3 comprises 12 residues. CDR1 and CDR2 (germline): DFQATT, SNEGSKA (reference sequence). The CDR3 loop reads CSASSLGTHQDF. Written as DNA, the CDR3 is TGCAGTGCTAGCAGTCTCGGGACCCATCAGGACTTC.

This clonotype was detected only a few times. The V gene is TRBV29-1, the J gene TRBJ1-2; the match to TRBD1 covers 8 bases. V lost 6 bases, J lost 4 bases, and 7 bases stayed unmatched. This CDR3 comprises 13 residues. CDR1 and CDR2 from the germline V gene are SQVTM and ANQGSEA. The CDR3 sequence: CSVDREDGYGYTF. CDR3 in DNA: TGCAGCGTGGACAGGGAGGATGGCTATGGCTACACCTTC.

V gene TRBV5-5 combines with J gene TRBJ2-7; tentative D call: TRBD2 (5 bases). This CDR3 region has 12 residues. V lost 4 bases and J lost 5, with 10 bases in between. Germline V CDR1 and CDR2: SGHKS, YYEKEE (reference sequence). The CDR3: CASSEGSDEQYF. CDR3 DNA: TGTGCCAGCAGCGAGGGTTCCGACGAGCAGTACTTC. Looking up the rest from reference TRBV5-5 and TRBJ2-7 gives the full variable domain: DAGVTQSPTHLIKTRGQQVTLRCSPISGHKSVSWYQQVLGQGPQFIFQYYEKEERGRGNFPDRFSARQFPNYSSELNVNALLLGDSALYLCASSEGSDEQYFGPGTRLTVT.

The V and J genes are TRBV6-2 or TRBV6-3 and TRBJ2-7; TRBD2 might be the D (6 bases). CDR3 size: 15 residues. With 2 bases removed from V and 3 bases from J, the gap between germline ends came to 14 bases. Germline CDR1 is MNHEY and CDR2 is SVGEGT. In nucleotides, the CDR3 is TGTGCCAGCAGTTACACGGGGGACGGATTCTACGAGCAGTACTTC. As protein: CASSYTGDGFYEQYF.

Ten or more counts support this clonotype. This rearrangement joins TRBV7-9 to TRBJ2-2, with D unclear. CDR3 length: 15 residues. V lost 1 base, J lost 1 base, and 7 bases lay in between. Germline CDR1 is SEHNR and CDR2 is FQNEAQ (reference sequence). Here the CDR3 DNA reads TGTGCCAGCAGCTTAGTGAGCCAGAACACCGGGGAGCTGTTTTTT. It codes for CASSLVSQNTGELFF. Full variable domain (rest looked up from reference TRBV7-9 and TRBJ2-2): DTGVSQNPRHKITKRGQNVTFRCDPISEHNRLYWYRQTLGQGPEFLTYFQNEAQLEKSRLLSDRFSAERPKGSFSTLEIQRTEQGDSAMYLCASSLVSQNTGELFFGEGSRLTVL.

This clonotype was counted many times. The chain links TRBV5-1 to TRBJ2-7, with D perhaps being TRBD1 or TRBD2 (5 bases each). Germline CDR1 and CDR2: SGHRS and YFSETQ. This CDR3 region has 14 residues. V lost 0 bases and J lost 3, with 10 bases in between. The CDR3 nucleotides are TGCGCCAGCAGCTTGGGAGGGACCCTCTACGAGCAGTACTTC. Translated, it gives CASSLGGTLYEQYF. Looking up the rest from reference TRBV5-1 and TRBJ2-7 gives the full variable domain: KAGVTQTPRYLIKTRGQQVTLSCSPISGHRSVSWYQQTPGQGLQFLFEYFSETQRNKGNFPGRFSGRQFSNSRSEMNVSTLELGDSALYLCASSLGGTLYEQYFGPGTRLTVT.

This clonotype is medium-sized (0.01 to 0.1%) within its sample. J is TRBJ2-3 and V is TRBV10-2; possibly TRBD1 or TRBD2 for D (5 bases each). The CDR3 length is 14 residues. The ends were cut back, 3 bases at V and 1 base at J, with 8 bases in the middle. The germline V gene encodes CDR1 WSHSY and CDR2 SAAADI. The CDR3 loop is CASSEVGGTDTQYF. In nucleotides, the CDR3 is TGCGCCAGCAGTGAAGTGGGGGGCACAGATACGCAGTATTTT.

This clonotype was counted many times. This chain links TRBV6-2 or TRBV6-3 with TRBJ2-3; TRBD1 matches at 9 bases. This CDR3 spans 14 amino acids. Germline V gene sequence: CDR1 MNHEY, CDR2 SVGEGT. J was trimmed by 6 bases and V by 6 bases; bases with no gene match: 7. The chain's CDR3 is CASSGQGILDTQYF. In nucleotides, the CDR3 is TGTGCCAGCAGCGGACAGGGGATTTTGGATACGCAGTATTTT.

This clonotype was observed a few times. The chain recombines TRBV10-3 with TRBJ1-1; 7 bases line up with TRBD1. The length of the CDR3 is 18 residues. V trimming: 2 bases; J trimming: 7 bases; junction bases outside the gene matches: 19. Germline V CDR1 and CDR2: ENHRY, SYGVKD. The CDR3 loop reads CAISEPILRLNRGVEAFF. The CDR3 region has the DNA TGTGCCATCAGTGAGCCGATCCTCCGTTTAAACAGGGGTGTTGAAGCTTTCTTT.

This clonotype was seen a few times. This chain connects TRBV2 to TRBJ2-7; D may be TRBD1 (6 bases). Trimming cost V 4 bases and J 1 base, with 17 bases left between them. The germline gives CDR1 SNHLY, CDR2 FYNNEI. The CDR3 consists of 16 residues. CDR3 bases: TGTGCCAGCAGTGGAGAGGGGGAGTCCCCATCCTACGAGCAGTACTTC. Its protein is CASSGEGESPSYEQYF.

This clonotype was seen a few times. The V call is TRBV29-1, the J call TRBJ2-3, with D tentatively TRBD1 or TRBD2 (6 bases each). V shed 6 bases and J shed 2 bases, with 27 bases lying between them. Germline lookup yields CDR1 SQVTM and CDR2 ANQGSEA. This CDR3 is built from 18 residues. The CDR3 nucleotides are TGCAGCGTAATGAGGGGCGAACGGAGGGGGTGGAACACAGATACGCAGTATTTT. Translation gives CSVMRGERRGWNTDTQYF.

This clonotype turned up a few times. As DNA, the CDR3 is TGTGCCAGCAGCTCGTTAATGACAGATACGCAGTATTTT. It is translated as CASSSLMTDTQYF. The chain links TRBV7-9 to TRBJ2-3; D ambiguous. The CDR3 is 13 residues long. V dropped 4 bases and J dropped 3 bases, with 8 bases sitting between them. Germline V CDR1 and CDR2: SEHNR, FQNEAQ (reference sequence).

This sequence joins TRBV7-8 and TRBJ2-2, with D perhaps matching TRBD1 or TRBD2 (5 bases each). V shed 1 base and J shed 1 base, with 16 bases lying between them. The CDR3 has 18 residues. Per germline, CDR1 SGHVS and CDR2 FQNEAQ. CDR3 bases: TGTGCCAGCAGCTTAGTTGGGGGAAGCGGTTTGAACACCGGGGAGCTGTTTTTT. Its translation: CASSLVGGSGLNTGELFF.